This T cell receptor beta chain was obtained from a study of sequential checkpoint blockade in melanoma. At the level of the study: Both treatment sequences were followed by maintenance nivolumab.

Measured with immunoSEQ multiplex PCR; TCRdb has only the in-frame clones, and not every one. The sample carries some 19,000 clones, 60% to 80% recorded once. With 1 base removed from V and 5 bases from J, the gap between germline ends came to 9 bases. The length of the CDR3 is 13 residues. Looked up from germline, CDR1 is SGDLS and CDR2 is YYNGEE. On this clone itself: This sample also contains other DNA sequences that code for the same CDR3.

Sample treatment: randomized to nivolumab then ipilimumab (arm A) or the reverse (arm B). None of the patients previously received DNA-damaging chemotherapy. Sorted cells were live CD3+CD8+, lacking CD19 and CD56, from PBMCs. This receptor was obtained from a human donor with melanoma. This chain links TRBV9 with TRBJ2-5; the D is unclear. Here the sequenced sample was CD8+ T cells sorted from blood (inferred from file names), taken from a patient given nivolumab and ipilimumab in sequence. CDR3 loop: CASSVPKRETQYF. The CDR3, as DNA: TGTGCCAGCAGCGTACCCAAGAGGGAGACCCAGTACTTC.